Listed below are T cell receptor beta chains from one sample, sequenced in a study of early T cells in non-severe SARS-CoV-2 infection. A single record per CDR3 protein comes from TCRdb applying MiXCR to the 5' RACE reads. The data contain around 60,000 distinct CDR3 sequences, roughly an eighth of them singletons. The sequencing input was whole blood. All receptors derive from an adult who was a healthcare worker with PCR-confirmed SARS-CoV-2 infection or an uninfected control (not recorded which). The CDR3 runs from the conserved cysteine through the conserved F or W. A D gene is named only where the DNA matches it firmly. Some rows have no size entry. The others give once, few or many, or a class for an expanded clone.

abundance	j_gene	v_gene	d_gene	CDR3nt	CDR3aa
-	TRBJ2-7	TRBV4-1	-	TGCGCCAGCAGCCAAGATCTGGTCCGGTTATTCTTC	CASSQDLVRLFF
-	TRBJ2-1	TRBV6-4	-	TGTGCCAGCAGTGACTCGATGGGTAAGCGGTACAATGAGCAGTTCTTC	CASSDSMGKRYNEQFF
few	TRBJ2-5	TRBV5-1	-	TGCGCCAGCAGTCCCCACAATCTTCAAGAGACCCAGTACTTC	CASSPHNLQETQYF
many	TRBJ1-5	TRBV5-1	-	TGCGCCAGCAGCTTGGATGTCAATCAGCCCCAGCATTTT	CASSLDVNQPQHF
-	TRBJ2-4	TRBV28	-	TGTGCCAGCAGTCCCCGGGCAGGGCTCTCCTCAGGAGGCTTC	CASSPRAGLSSGGF
many	TRBJ2-7	TRBV6-2/TRBV6-3	-	TGTGCCACCGGACAGAGCTCCTACGAGCAGTACTTC	CATGQSSYEQYF
-	TRBJ2-1	TRBV11-2	-	TGTGCCAGCAGCTTATTTGAGCCCTACAATGAGCAGTTCTTC	CASSLFEPYNEQFF
few	TRBJ2-1	TRBV30	TRBD2	TGTGCCTCGAACCCCCATAAGACTAGCGGTACCTACAATGAGCAGTTCTTC	CASNPHKTSGTYNEQFF
few	TRBJ1-2	TRBV20-1	-	TGCAGTGCTAGACTTAATAGGGGCTACACCTTC	CSARLNRGYTF
many	TRBJ1-6	TRBV27	-	TGTGCCAGCAGTTTATCGGATCAGCTTCCTAATTCACCCCTCCACTTT	CASSLSDQLPNSPLHF
few	TRBJ2-3	TRBV5-1	-	TGCGCCAGCAGCTTGGACCCCACAGATACGCAGTATTTT	CASSLDPTDTQYF
many	TRBJ1-4	TRBV20-1	TRBD1	TGCAGTGCTAGAGATCGGACAGGGTTCGGGGAAAAACTGTTTTTT	CSARDRTGFGEKLFF
few	TRBJ2-7	TRBV6-6	-	TGTGCCAGCAGTTACTCGACATCCTACGAGCAGTACTTC	CASSYSTSYEQYF
few	TRBJ1-1	TRBV12-3/TRBV12-4	-	TGTGCCAGCAGTTTGGAGAGAGGCACTGAAGCTTTCTTT	CASSLERGTEAFF
many	TRBJ1-2	TRBV5-1	TRBD1	TGCGCCAGCAGCTTGTCGGGGACAGCGGGGGAATATGGCTACACCTTC	CASSLSGTAGEYGYTF
many	TRBJ1-5	TRBV6-5	-	TGTGCCAGCAGTCCCAGGGGTAGGGGCAATCAGCCCCAGCATTTT	CASSPRGRGNQPQHF
many	TRBJ2-7	TRBV20-1	TRBD2	TGCAGTGCCCGGACTAGCACCTACGAGCAGTACTTC	CSARTSTYEQYF
few	TRBJ2-2	TRBV29-1	-	TGCAGCGTTAAACTTAGCGGCGGGGAGCTGTTTTTT	CSVKLSGGELFF
few	TRBJ2-3	TRBV7-9	TRBD2	TGTGCCAGCAGCCCGCCGAGCGGGAGGCATGCAGATACGCAGTATTTT	CASSPPSGRHADTQYF
few	TRBJ1-6	TRBV18	-	TGTGCCAGCTCACGAGGAGGGGCAGGCCCTAATTCACCCCTCCACTTT	CASSRGGAGPNSPLHF
many	TRBJ2-7	TRBV24-1	-	TGTGCCACCGCTGACACCAGTTACGAGCAGTACTTC	CATADTSYEQYF
many	TRBJ1-2	TRBV5-1	-	TGCGCCAGCAGCTTTGTCGGGGCCGTGTACTATGGCTACACCTTC	CASSFVGAVYYGYTF
many	TRBJ2-5	TRBV7-6	TRBD2	TGTGCCAGCAGCGGGACTAGCGGGGGGACTCTCCAAGAGACCCAGTACTTC	CASSGTSGGTLQETQYF
-	TRBJ2-7	TRBV6-6	TRBD2	TGTGCCAGCAGCCGTGGACTAGCGGAAGTCTACGAGCAGTACTTC	CASSRGLAEVYEQYF
many	TRBJ2-7	TRBV13	-	TGTGCCAGCAGCTTAGACAATGCCTACGAGCAGTACTTC	CASSLDNAYEQYF
-	TRBJ2-7	TRBV28	-	TGTGCCAGCAGTTTCAATCCCTCGGACACCCTCACCTCCTACGAGCAGTACTTC	CASSFNPSDTLTSYEQYF
-	TRBJ1-1	TRBV6-5	-	TGTGCCAGCAGTTTACAGGGAGGTACTGAAGCTTTCTTT	CASSLQGGTEAFF
many	TRBJ1-2	TRBV5-1	TRBD1	TGCGCCAGCAGGGGAGGGGGCGATGGCTACACCTTC	CASRGGGDGYTF
many	TRBJ1-6	TRBV3-1	TRBD1	TGTGCCAGCAGCCAAGACAGGGGGCTTTCACCCCTCCACTTT	CASSQDRGLSPLHF